Reported below is one T cell receptor (beta chain). With 3 bases removed from V and 1 base from J, the gap between germline ends came to 8 bases. The CDR3 loop spans 14 amino acids. Germline values: CDR1 SNHLY, CDR2 FYNNEI. Sequencing used immunoSEQ v3. Sequenced by immunoSEQ multiplex PCR; TCRdb stores in-frame clones only, minus some. The sample shows about 60,000 clones, 87% of them seen only once. The sample is drawn from a study of TIL therapy for anti-PD-1-resistant metastatic lung cancer. At the level of the study: Tumors carried a median about 1.5 non-synonymous mutations per megabase.

As for time point: pre-treatment sample, taken before nivolumab and TIL therapy. This chain links TRBV2 with TRBJ2-3; weak D call: TRBD2 (5 bases). This specimen was blood, taken at baseline. The source is a person aged 25 to 85 with non-small cell lung cancer. DNA of the CDR3: TGTGCCAGCAGTGAGAACGGGGGCACAGATACGCAGTATTTT. Translating it yields CASSENGGTDTQYF.